This TCR beta chain was obtained from a study of cytotoxic CD8 clonotypes in ibrutinib-treated CLL. For the study at large: Following treatment for a median roughly 13 months, range 6 to 36, response samples were then taken.

V lost 5 bases and J lost 4, with 10 bases in between. This CDR3 contains 13 residues. The germline gives CDR1 SGHAT, CDR2 FQDESV (reference sequence). The intended depth for sequencing was 1 in 200,000 to 1 in 1 million T cells. This table comes from immunoSEQ multiplex PCR, and its TCRdb copy is limited to in-frame clones, with some not included. The sample carries under 200,000 clones, more than 65% recorded once. Regarding the study as a whole: Clonality grew at ibrutinib response; at progression, it decreased back toward baseline.

Worth noting for this clone: The antigen is unknown.

V is TRBV11-1 and J is TRBJ2-3; D remains ambiguous. This specimen consisted of PBMCs, obtained after 12 months of ibrutinib treatment. This clonotype originated in a human donor with chronic lymphocytic leukemia. Here the CDR3 DNA reads TGTGCCAGCAGCATGGAGTCGGCAGATACGCAGTATTTT. This gives the protein CASSMESADTQYF.